The TCR beta chain under discussion was sequenced for a study of cytomegalovirus exposure and HLA in healthy donors (dated 2017 in TCRdb). The study in broad terms: An earlier analysis of some 600 of the donors reported 250 to 350 Gb of sequence data and 117 million unique TCR beta sequences obtained from approximately 180 million T cells. To decide whether each TCR beta V gene segment behaved as functional or pseudogenic, an earlier analysis of approximately 600 of the donors relied on high-throughput TCR beta sequencing. Of the approximately 400 genotyped donors, 80% to 90% were placed in the genetic ancestry cluster associated with self-reported Caucasian donors. The study combined high-throughput TCR immunosequencing, statistical association of individual TCRs with disease status, and machine learning to predict cytomegalovirus infection status. In a later genetic analysis, genome-wide SNP genotypes for about 55% of the 666 donors were used, and that subset was treated as a discovery cohort. In the later analysis, no new phenotypic data were used to find candidate immune exposures; instead, reliance was placed on TCR beta sequences and their occurrence across donors. A later analysis re-examined previously published TCR beta repertoires from several hundred donors and added high-resolution HLA genotyping to investigate patterns of TCR occurrence. Five DR-DQ haplotypes were treated as single units for association and clustering because of strong linkage in the cohort. The study was designed to test whether signatures of past pathogen exposure could be identified by cataloging public T cell receptors. HLA typing included class I and class II loci at four-digit resolution. An early release covering roughly 580 HLA-typed donors comprised about 320 gigabases of sequencing data and approximately 85 million unique TCR sequences. Every discovery cohort repertoire had been produced on one sequencing platform. The T cell repertoires of around 670 subjects were profiled by immunosequencing and related to cytomegalovirus serostatus. Typing coverage differed by locus: A, B, C, DRB1 and DQB1 were typed in roughly 620-630 donors, DQA1 in roughly 510, DPA1 in some 570, and DPB1 in 450 to 490. Across some 400 genotyped donors of the cohort, an average of 235,054 unique TCR beta nucleotide sequences per donor were sequenced, and roughly 20% of those sequences were non-productive. In addition to the first cohort of 650 to 750 subjects, a separate validation cohort of 120 different subjects was used. Donor age, sex, ethnicity and CMV serostatus were compiled alongside the repertoire data.

A word on this clone: There is no known antigen for this receptor. No base-level quality is on record; no much larger clone is a single base apart.

The method behind the library was the immunoSEQ multiplex PCR assay. For the multiplex PCR, a mixture combining 60 forward primers for TCR Vbeta segments and 13 reverse primers for TCR Jbeta segments was used. The CDR3 region of rearranged TCR beta genes was amplified from genomic DNA with a multiplex PCR assay. Amplified TCR beta libraries were sequenced as 87-base-pair reads on the Illumina HiSeq System. The paper's data handling went like this. Across the roughly 640 repertoires, a later analysis counted about 81 million unique TCR beta chains, about 10 million of which were shared by at least two donors. Raw reads were error-corrected and collapsed into unique sequences with a nearest-neighbor algorithm that merged closely related sequences to remove PCR and sequencing errors. To assign V, D and J gene segments, CDR3 sequences were aligned to IMGT reference sequences. For a sequence to be retained, a match of at least six nucleotides to both a V gene segment and a J gene segment was required. Rearrangements were classified as productive when the CDR3 lacked stop codons and remained in frame with V and J, and all other rearrangements were classified as non-productive. Following IMGT convention, CDR3 was defined as the stretch from the second conserved V-encoded cysteine to the conserved J-encoded phenylalanine. Sequences without an unambiguous match to a single V gene segment were excluded from the earlier analysis of several hundred of the donors. An earlier analysis of almost 600 of the donors classified V segments as functional when productive rearrangements were above 56.7% and as segregating when the standard deviation between donors was above 5%. To diagnose cytomegalovirus status from the catalog of TCR beta chain sequences, a statistical classification framework was built. V and J gene assignment, in a later analysis, came from comparing TCR nucleotide sequences with IMGT/GENE-DB human TR gene sequences. The TCRdist pipeline was used in a later analysis to assign CDR3 sequences and most-parsimonious VDJ recombination scenarios. In a later analysis, each TCR beta chain was defined by its CDR3 amino acid sequence together with its V-gene family, and reads without a unique V-gene family were excluded. A later analysis removed 550 to 700 highly shared, low-generation-probability nucleotide sequences to deal with suspected cross-contamination and a sequencing artifact. In a later analysis, a clonal expansion index was calculated for each public chain from normalized within-repertoire ranks of inferred template counts. Generation probabilities in a later analysis came from a VDJ recombination model fitted to out-of-frame rearrangements, and those results were checked against IGoR. A later analysis scored TCR-TCR, TCR-HLA and TCR-CMV co-occurrence with hypergeometric tests, applying a repertoire-size bias correction to TCR pairs. False discovery rates were estimated in a later analysis by permuting HLA or CMV assignments 20 times. In a later analysis, co-occurring TCRs were grouped using DBSCAN, with TCRdist sequence similarity added in when clustering inside HLA-allele-positive subsets. For co-occurrence clustering, repertoires with fewer than 30,000 or more than 120,000 public chains were excluded, along with several repertoires with anomalous nucleotide sharing. TCRdb re-hosts the immuneACCESS table, in-frame sequences only. Its copies lack some clones; in the studies checked, an unresolved V gene accounts for under half of them, and the cause for the rest is not known. From that table come the V and J calls and clone size; the DNA was used to work out D and trimming. Here the sample has about 94,000 clones; about 80% occur a single time. Over 9% of the sample is in the top ten clones.

The cohort comprised some 700 healthy bone marrow donors. At the time of sampling, all cohort members were nominally healthy, though unrecorded immune exposures were likely present. CMV serostatus was recorded as positive for about 300 and negative for about 50% of the 666 cohort members, whereas no CMV serostatus was recorded for the donor in question. Every donor gave a peripheral blood sample, and the peripheral blood mononuclear cells from that sample were used for TCR beta sequencing. The Qiagen DNeasy Blood Extraction Kit was used to extract genomic DNA from the blood cell samples. Broad study findings and their caveats: Several of the top co-occurrence clusters appeared to be linked to parvovirus B19, influenza, CMV and Epstein-Barr virus, according to a later analysis. According to the authors, the approach could potentially be generalized to other disease states and immunological phenotypes. Linkage disequilibrium might explain the correlated functional status among segregating V segments, but an unknown experimental factor could not be excluded. Some IMGT-functional V segments, including TRBV6-2 and TRBV6-3, could not be told apart with the 87-base-pair reads, so those segments were excluded. HLA typing was unavailable for some donors at each locus, so association tests used only the typed subset. In an earlier analysis of 587 of the donors, most TCR beta V segments appeared in productive rearrangements about 90% or about 30% of the time, broadly matching IMGT annotations. A cluster of highly shared sequence variants was judged likely to be a technical artifact of the sequencing pipeline. In a later genetic analysis, fewer N-insertions in productive TCRs were reported among donors in an Asian-associated ancestry cluster than the roughly 640-donor mean. Three of the identified cytomegalovirus-associated TCR beta chains were confirmed in vitro to be specific for cytomegalovirus antigens. Across donors, most TCR sequences were observed very rarely, whereas some public TCRs were present in many individuals. The only immune exposure information available for the cohort was CMV serostatus. A further reported finding was that TCR beta sequences accurately predicted the HLA-A and HLA-B alleles for most subjects in the first cohort. A later analysis found that most CMV-associated TCR beta chains appeared HLA-restricted, with HLA associations seemingly driven largely by CMV exposure. V-gene and J-gene trimming of TCR beta chains was associated with a missense DCLRE1C variant in a later genetic analysis, and the association was replicated in an independent cohort. In a later analysis, 16,951 TCR beta sequences were associated with specific HLA alleles at a false discovery rate of 0.05. When HLA alleles, especially DR and DQ, strongly co-occurred, TCR associations were difficult to assign to individual alleles. The study gave a list of roughly 150 TCR beta chains associated with cytomegalovirus. The classifier was reported to diagnose cytomegalovirus status with high specificity and sensitivity in both the original and validation cohorts. Presence/absence analyses assumed roughly uniform sequencing depth across donors, an assumption that may not hold. A later analysis found that TCR association rates varied across HLA loci, with DRB1 alleles showing the most associated TCRs and HLA-C alleles the fewest. Fewer than 20 rarely observed V segments, including chromosome 9 orphons, were excluded from the earlier analysis of about 610 of the donors because counts were too low. In a later analysis, HLA-associated TCR beta chains showed more clonal expansion and lower generation probabilities than non-associated chains that were equally common. Only TCR beta chains were sequenced in this cohort, and the absence of alpha or paired-chain data limited detectable features.

The junction carries 15 bases between V and J, which are trimmed by 3 bases and 9 bases respectively. Its CDR3 holds 14 amino acids, cysteine through phenylalanine. This entry keeps only the CDR3 DNA: 42 bases, framed from base 1. Reading the germline V gene gives CDR1 KGHSH and CDR2 LQKENI. The sequencing input was PBMCs. This TCR was sampled from a human donor in good health. This receptor chain uses TRBV18 and TRBJ1-5; too little of a D gene remains to name it. CDR3 reads: CASSPKEGSGPQHF. The bases read TGTGCCAGCTCACCGAAGGAGGGATCTGGGCCCCAGCATTTT.